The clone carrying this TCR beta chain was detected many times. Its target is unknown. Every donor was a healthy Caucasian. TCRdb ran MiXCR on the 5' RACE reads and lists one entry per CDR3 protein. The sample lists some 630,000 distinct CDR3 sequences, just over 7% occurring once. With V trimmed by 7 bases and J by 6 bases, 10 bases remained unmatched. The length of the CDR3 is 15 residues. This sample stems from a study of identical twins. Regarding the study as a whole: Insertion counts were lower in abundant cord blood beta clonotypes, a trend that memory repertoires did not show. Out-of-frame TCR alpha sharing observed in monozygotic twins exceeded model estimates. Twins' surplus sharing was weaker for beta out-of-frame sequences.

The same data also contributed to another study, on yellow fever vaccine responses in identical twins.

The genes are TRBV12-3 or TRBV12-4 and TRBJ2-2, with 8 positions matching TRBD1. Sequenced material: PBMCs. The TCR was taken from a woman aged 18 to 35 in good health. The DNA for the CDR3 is TGTGCCAGCACCCAAGGACAGGGAAGATCCGGGGAGCTGTTTTTT. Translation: CASTQGQGRSGELFF.